This T cell receptor beta chain was recovered during a study of blood T cell repertoires in COVID-19 (dated by TCRdb to the early 2020s). Notes on the research overall: The collaborator samples originated in the United States, Italy and Spain and spanned the acute and convalescent phases of COVID-19. The material from the prospective study consisted of cDNA or gDNA derived from T cells, B-cell-depleted T cells, or PBMCs. The dataset comprised deeply sampled blood TCRbeta repertoires from subjects exposed to, actively infected with, or recovered from COVID-19. The repertoires were made available in a free public database intended to serve as a resource for research on the immune response to SARS-CoV-2. The samples were drawn from the first 160 participants of the ongoing ImmuneRACE study and from 1,254 subjects provided by 6 global collaborators. The sample metadata nearly always contained a de-identified subject ID, COVID-19 status, age in years and sex. Where available, HLA class I and class II types were taken from metadata supplied by the sample provider and were not determined by assay-based typing.

With regard to this clone: The target of this receptor is not known. Mismatch with germline at one junction end may stem from a read error.

There are 11 amino acids in the CDR3, from cysteine to phenylalanine inclusive. Only CDR3 DNA remains: 33 bases, in frame from the first base. CDR1 GTSNPN and CDR2 SVGIG were looked up in the germline V gene (reference sequence). TCRbeta CDR3 regions were amplified from genomic DNA using the immunoSEQ Assay, a bias-controlled multiplex PCR. Per the source publication's procedure: The number of nucleated cells in each sample was estimated from the amplification of reference gene primers within the assay. To quantify the absolute abundance of each unique TCRbeta CDR3 rearrangement, sequence reads were collapsed and filtered. For each sample, productive Simpson clonality was calculated as the square root of Simpson's diversity index over productive rearrangements. Here the immuneACCESS table is served through TCRdb, limited to in-frame sequences with V and J called. Missing clones are a known gap in these copies; in checked studies unresolved V genes cover under half, and the rest lacks a known reason. V and J calls and clone size are as listed in that table; D and trimming were resolved from the DNA. The sample yields 200,000 to 300,000 clones; 86% were counted once. Over 1.5% of the sample is in the top ten clones.

Whole blood was collected in K2EDTA tubes by collaborating institutions according to the institutions' own protocols. Collaborator samples were shipped for TCRbeta analysis as frozen whole blood, isolated PBMCs, or DNA extracted from either sample type. Study-wide findings and limitations: How much clinical and demographic metadata was included differed by source and by participant, and the metadata was provided uncurated.

This receptor was obtained from a man aged 25-40 years with active or convalescent COVID-19. Sequencing was done on a sample of peripheral blood. The chain joins TRBV30 to TRBJ2-1, with TRBD2 as a weak D call on 6 bases. The nucleotides read TGCGGCGGGGCTGCGGGCAATGAGCAGTTCTTC. It translates as CGGAAGNEQFF.